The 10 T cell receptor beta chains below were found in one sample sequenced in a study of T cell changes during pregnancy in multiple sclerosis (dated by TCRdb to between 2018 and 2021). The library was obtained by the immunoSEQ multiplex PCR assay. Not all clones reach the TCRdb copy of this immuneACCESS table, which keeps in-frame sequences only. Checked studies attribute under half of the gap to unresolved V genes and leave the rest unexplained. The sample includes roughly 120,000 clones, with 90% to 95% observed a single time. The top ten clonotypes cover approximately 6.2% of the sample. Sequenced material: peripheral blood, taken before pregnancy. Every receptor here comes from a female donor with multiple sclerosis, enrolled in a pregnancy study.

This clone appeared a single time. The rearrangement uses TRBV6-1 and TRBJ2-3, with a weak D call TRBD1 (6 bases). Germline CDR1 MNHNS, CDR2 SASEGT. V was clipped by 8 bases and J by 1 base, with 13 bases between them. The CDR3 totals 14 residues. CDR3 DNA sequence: TGTGCCAGCCGACAGGAGGACGGCACAGATACGCAGTATTTT. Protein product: CASRQEDGTDTQYF.

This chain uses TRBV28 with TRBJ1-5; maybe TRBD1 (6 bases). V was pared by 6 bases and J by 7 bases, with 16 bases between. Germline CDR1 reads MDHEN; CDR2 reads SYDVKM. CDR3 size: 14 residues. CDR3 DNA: TGTGCCAGCAGAGGGGGGGGAACGGGGCAGCCCCAGCATTTT. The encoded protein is CASRGGGTGQPQHF.

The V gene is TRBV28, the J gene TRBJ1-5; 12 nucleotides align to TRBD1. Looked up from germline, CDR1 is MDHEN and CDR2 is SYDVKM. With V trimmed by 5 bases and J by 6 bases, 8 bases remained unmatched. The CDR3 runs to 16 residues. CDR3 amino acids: CASSPGTGGAGQPQHF. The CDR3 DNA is TGTGCCAGCAGTCCCGGGACAGGGGGCGCGGGTCAGCCCCAGCATTTT.

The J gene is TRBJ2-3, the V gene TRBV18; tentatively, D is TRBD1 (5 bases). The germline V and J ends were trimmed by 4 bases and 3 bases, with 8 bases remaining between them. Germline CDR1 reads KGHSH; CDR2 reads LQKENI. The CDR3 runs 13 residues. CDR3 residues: CASSRDSTDTQYF. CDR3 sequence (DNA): TGTGCCAGCTCACGAGACAGTACAGATACGCAGTATTTT.

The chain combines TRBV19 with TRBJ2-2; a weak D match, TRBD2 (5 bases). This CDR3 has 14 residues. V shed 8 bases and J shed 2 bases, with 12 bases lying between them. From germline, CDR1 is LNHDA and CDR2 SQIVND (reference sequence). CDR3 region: CASRGRLNTGELFF. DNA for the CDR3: TGTGCCAGTCGGGGTAGACTAAACACCGGGGAGCTGTTTTTT. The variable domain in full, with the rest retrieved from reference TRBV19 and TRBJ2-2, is DGGITQSPKYLFRKEGQNVTLSCEQNLNHDAMYWYRQDPGQGLRLIYYSQIVNDFQKGDIAEGYSVSREKKESFPLTVTSAQKNPTAFYLCASRGRLNTGELFFGEGSRLTVL.

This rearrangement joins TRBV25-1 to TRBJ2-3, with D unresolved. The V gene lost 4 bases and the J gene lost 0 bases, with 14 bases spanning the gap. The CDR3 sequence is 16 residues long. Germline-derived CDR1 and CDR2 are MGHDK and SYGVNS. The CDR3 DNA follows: TGTGCCAGCAGTGCTTCAGGAAGTTCTAGCACAGATACGCAGTATTTT. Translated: CASSASGSSSTDTQYF.

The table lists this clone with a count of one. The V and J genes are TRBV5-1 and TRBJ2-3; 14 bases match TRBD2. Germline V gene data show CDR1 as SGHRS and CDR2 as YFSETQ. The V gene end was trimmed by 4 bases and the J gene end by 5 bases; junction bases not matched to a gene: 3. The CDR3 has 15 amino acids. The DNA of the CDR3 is TGCGCCAGCAGCGCTGGGACTAGCGGGGGAGATACGCAGTATTTT. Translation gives CASSAGTSGGDTQYF.

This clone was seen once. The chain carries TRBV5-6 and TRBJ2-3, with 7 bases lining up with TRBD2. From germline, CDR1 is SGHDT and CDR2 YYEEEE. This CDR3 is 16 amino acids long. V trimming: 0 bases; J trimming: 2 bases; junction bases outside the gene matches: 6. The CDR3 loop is CASSLAKGTTTDTQYF. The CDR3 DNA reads TGTGCCAGCAGCTTGGCCAAAGGGACTACCACAGATACGCAGTATTTT.

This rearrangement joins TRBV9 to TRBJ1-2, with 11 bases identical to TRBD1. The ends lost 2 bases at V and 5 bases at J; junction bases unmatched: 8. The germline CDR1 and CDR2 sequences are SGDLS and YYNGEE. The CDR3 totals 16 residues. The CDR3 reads CASSVSHGQGAYGYTF. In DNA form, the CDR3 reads TGTGCCAGCAGCGTCTCCCACGGACAGGGGGCTTATGGCTACACCTTC.

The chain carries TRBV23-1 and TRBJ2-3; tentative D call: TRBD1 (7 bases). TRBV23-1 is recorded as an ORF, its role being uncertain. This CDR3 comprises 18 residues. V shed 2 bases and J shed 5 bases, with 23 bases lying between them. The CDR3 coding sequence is TGCGCCAGCAGTCAACCCGCGGGACAGTTCTCCACTATAGATACGCAGTATTTT. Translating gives CASSQPAGQFSTIDTQYF.